This entry is about one T cell receptor (beta chain). The protocol was immunoSEQ multiplex PCR, while the TCRdb copy is restricted to in-frame clones and leaves out a portion. Of about 180,000 clones listed, more than 70% are singletons. V gave up 5 bases and J gave up 3 bases, with 11 bases separating them. Germline values: CDR1 KGHSH, CDR2 LQKENI. The CDR3 spans 13 residues. The data originate from a study of blood T cell repertoires in COVID-19. Study at large: T cells, B-cell-depleted T cells, or PBMCs supplied cDNA or gDNA.

Individuals drawn from under 30 US areas were roughly 18 to 95 years old. Cohorts were assigned according to the clinical history that participants reported. The sequencing sample was made of PBMCs or T cells enriched from blood (not recorded which). The chain links TRBV18 to TRBJ2-7; no definite D call. The source is a man aged 35 to 55 who had recovered from COVID-19. The CDR3 DNA is TGTGCCAGCTCAGGCCTGGCCGTCTACGAGCAGTACTTC. It translates to CASSGLAVYEQYF.